Listed below are T cell receptor beta chains from one sample, sequenced in a study of technical replicates of blood from a few donors. Produced via immunoSEQ multiplex PCR; TCRdb's table is partial and in-frame only. The table shows roughly 82,000 clones, with just over 95% occurring only once. The sample taken for sequencing was T cells isolated from PBMCs. The origin of the receptors is a human donor in good health. Both conserved end residues are part of each CDR3. The D gene is left open where the match is weak.

D: TRBD2; V: TRBV5-1; J: TRBJ2-7; length: 16; DNA: TGCGCCAGCAGCTTGGAGGGTCTAGCGGGCCTCTACGAGCAGTACTTC; CDR3: CASSLEGLAGLYEQYF
D: TRBD1; V: TRBV25-1; J: TRBJ1-4; length: 15; DNA: TGTGCCAGCAGTGGGGGACAGTTAGCGTATGAAAAACTGTTTTTT; CDR3: CASSGGQLAYEKLFF
D: TRBD1; V: TRBV19; J: TRBJ1-2; length: 15; DNA: TGTGCCAGTAGTATAGACGAAAACGCAGGGGGAGTCTACACCTTC; CDR3: CASSIDENAGGVYTF
D: .; V: TRBV7-2; J: TRBJ2-7; length: 14; DNA: TGTGCCAGCAGCTTGGCCAGGGATTCGTACGAGCAGTACTTC; CDR3: CASSLARDSYEQYF
D: .; V: TRBV5-4; J: TRBJ2-5; length: 12; DNA: TGTGCCAGCAGCTTGTCCCTAGAGACCCAGTACTTC; CDR3: CASSLSLETQYF
D: TRBD1; V: TRBV11-3; J: TRBJ1-1; length: 13; DNA: TGTGCCAGCAGCTTATATCGGGACAGAGGAGCTTTCTTT; CDR3: CASSLYRDRGAFF
D: .; V: TRBV2; J: TRBJ1-1; length: 12; DNA: TGTGCCAGCAGTGTGGGCAGACCTGAAGCTTTCTTT; CDR3: CASSVGRPEAFF
D: TRBD2; V: TRBV27; J: TRBJ2-1; length: 14; DNA: TGTGCCAGCAGTCTAGCGGGAGCGGGGAATGAGCAGTTCTTC; CDR3: CASSLAGAGNEQFF
D: TRBD1; V: TRBV27; J: TRBJ1-4; length: 14; DNA: TGTGCCAGCACCCCGACAGGGGGCAAAGAAAAACTGTTTTTT; CDR3: CASTPTGGKEKLFF
D: .; V: TRBV27; J: TRBJ1-2; length: 14; DNA: TGTGCCAGCAGTTCCACAACAGGGATCTATGGCTACACCTTC; CDR3: CASSSTTGIYGYTF
D: TRBD1; V: TRBV5-1; J: TRBJ2-2; length: 13; DNA: TGCGCCAGCAGCCCGGACAGGACCGGGGAGCTGTTTTTT; CDR3: CASSPDRTGELFF
D: .; V: TRBV19; J: TRBJ1-2; length: 14; DNA: TGTGCCAGTAGTATTGGGGCAGGGAACTATGGCTACACCTTC; CDR3: CASSIGAGNYGYTF
D: .; V: TRBV2; J: TRBJ2-1; length: 15; DNA: TGTGCCAGCAGTGGGGGGCCAGGGGTTAACAATGAGCAGTTCTTC; CDR3: CASSGGPGVNNEQFF
D: TRBD1; V: TRBV10-3; J: TRBJ2-7; length: 14; DNA: TGTGCCATCTCCGACAGGGGGGCAGCATACGAGCAGTACTTC; CDR3: CAISDRGAAYEQYF
D: .; V: TRBV28; J: TRBJ2-3; length: 14; DNA: TGTGCCAGCAGTTTATCCGGGAACACAGATACGCAGTATTTT; CDR3: CASSLSGNTDTQYF
D: .; V: TRBV14; J: TRBJ1-4; length: 13; DNA: TGTGCCAGCAGCATAAACATCGGGGAAAAACTGTTTTTT; CDR3: CASSINIGEKLFF
D: TRBD2; V: TRBV4-3; J: TRBJ2-3; length: 15; DNA: TGCGCCAGCAGCCAAAGACTAGCGACCACAGATACGCAGTATTTT; CDR3: CASSQRLATTDTQYF
D: .; V: TRBV5-1; J: TRBJ2-3; length: 14; DNA: TGCGCCAGCAGCTTGATCAGGGGATCAGATACGCAGTATTTT; CDR3: CASSLIRGSDTQYF
D: TRBD1; V: TRBV19; J: TRBJ1-1; length: 14; DNA: TGTGCCAGTAGTATAGAGAGGGGGCGGACTGAAGCTTTCTTT; CDR3: CASSIERGRTEAFF
D: .; V: TRBV7-2; J: TRBJ2-7; length: 14; DNA: TGTGCCAGCAGCTTAAGAGGTTTCGGCTACGAGCAGTACTTC; CDR3: CASSLRGFGYEQYF
D: TRBD1; V: TRBV10-3; J: TRBJ2-1; length: 12; DNA: TGTGCCATTCCGGGACAGAGCAATGAGCAGTTCTTC; CDR3: CAIPGQSNEQFF
D: .; V: TRBV14; J: TRBJ2-1; length: 16; DNA: TGTGCCAGCAGTTCTGTCTGGACAACCTCCTACAATGAGCAGTTCTTC; CDR3: CASSSVWTTSYNEQFF
D: TRBD1; V: TRBV2; J: TRBJ2-7; length: 17; DNA: TGTGCCAGCAGTGGGGATTGGGACAGGCTCCATCTGAGGGAGCAGTACTTC; CDR3: CASSGDWDRLHLREQYF